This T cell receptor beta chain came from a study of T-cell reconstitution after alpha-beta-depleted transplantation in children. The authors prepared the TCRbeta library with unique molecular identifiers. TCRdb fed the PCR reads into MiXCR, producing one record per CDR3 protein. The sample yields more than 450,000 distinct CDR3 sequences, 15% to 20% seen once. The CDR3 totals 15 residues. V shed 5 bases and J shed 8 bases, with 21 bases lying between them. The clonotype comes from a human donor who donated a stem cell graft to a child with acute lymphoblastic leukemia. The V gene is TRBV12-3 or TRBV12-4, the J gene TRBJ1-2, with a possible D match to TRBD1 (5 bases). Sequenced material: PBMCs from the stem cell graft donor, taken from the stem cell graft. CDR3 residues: CASSPRLSGLWGYTF. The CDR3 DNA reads TGTGCCAGCAGTCCCAGACTTTCAGGGCTCTGGGGCTACACCTTC.